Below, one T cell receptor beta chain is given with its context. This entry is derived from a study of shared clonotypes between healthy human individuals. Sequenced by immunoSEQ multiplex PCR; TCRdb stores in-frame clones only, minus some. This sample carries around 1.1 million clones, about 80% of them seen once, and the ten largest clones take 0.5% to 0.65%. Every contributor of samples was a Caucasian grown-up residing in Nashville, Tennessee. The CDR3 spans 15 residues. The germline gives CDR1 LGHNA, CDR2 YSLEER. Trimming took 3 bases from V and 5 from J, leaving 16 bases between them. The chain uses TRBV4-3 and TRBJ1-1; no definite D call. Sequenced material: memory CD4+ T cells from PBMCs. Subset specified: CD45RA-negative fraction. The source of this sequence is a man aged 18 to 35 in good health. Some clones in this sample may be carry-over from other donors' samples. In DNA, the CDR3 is TGCGCCAGCAGCCATGAACGGTTTCTAGGGACTGAAGCTTTCTTT. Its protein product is CASSHERFLGTEAFF.